A single sample gave rise to the 14 T cell receptor beta chains below, sequenced in a study of preoperative IRX-2 immunotherapy in early breast cancer. Method: immunoSEQ multiplex PCR; TCRdb's copy keeps in-frame clones and lacks some. This table holds under 45,000 clones, just under 95% found once. Indicated treatment: preoperative locoregional IRX-2 cytokine immunotherapy. This sample comprised tumor tissue, obtained after IRX-2 immunotherapy. Source of these receptors: a human donor with breast cancer.

Here the CDR3 reads CASSQLGGGTNNQPQHF. The CDR3 DNA sequence: TGTGCCAGCAGCCAACTCGGGGGGGGCACTAATAATCAGCCCCAGCATTTT. V and J are TRBV28 and TRBJ1-5; D is perhaps TRBD1 (6 bases). The length of the CDR3 is 17 residues. V was cut by 6 bases and J by 4 bases, with 22 bases left in between. Germline lookup yields CDR1 MDHEN and CDR2 SYDVKM.

This clone was found a few times. V gene TRBV10-3 combines with J gene TRBJ2-5; 9 bases match TRBD1. The germline CDR1 and CDR2 sequences are ENHRY and SYGVKD. V shed 4 bases and J 4 bases; nucleotides not matched to a gene: 13. The CDR3 has 17 amino acids. CDR3 nucleotides: TGTGCCATCAGTGCTCACCAGAGGACAGGGGAGGGAGAGACCCAGTACTTC. This sequence encodes CAISAHQRTGEGETQYF.

The gene calls are TRBV15 and TRBJ2-1, with D tentatively TRBD1 (6 bases). The CDR3 length is 16 residues. In germline, CDR1 is LNHNV, CDR2 YYDKDF (reference sequence). V was trimmed by 6 bases and J by 6 bases, leaving 21 bases between them. The CDR3: CATSPGQGLRINEQFF. CDR3 bases: TGTGCCACCAGTCCTGGTCAGGGGCTTCGTATCAATGAGCAGTTCTTC. Full variable domain (missing parts from reference TRBV15 and TRBJ2-1): DAMVIQNPRYQVTQFGKPVTLSCSQTLNHNVMYWYQQKSSQAPKLLFHYYDKDFNNEADTPDNFQSRRPNTSFCFLDIRSPGLGDTAMYLCATSPGQGLRINEQFFGPGTRLTVL.

The chain is built from TRBV11-2 and TRBJ2-2; no firm D call. V gave up 5 bases and J gave up 7 bases, with 11 bases separating them. This CDR3 spans 13 amino acids. The germline V gene encodes CDR1 SGHAT and CDR2 FQNNGV. The CDR3 DNA is TGTGCCAGCAGCCCCACTTCGGTCGGGGAGCTGTTTTTT. Amino acids: CASSPTSVGELFF.

This chain connects TRBV4-3 to TRBJ1-2; D is unclear. CDR1 is LGHNA and CDR2 is YSLEER in the germline V gene. Trimming stripped 0 bases from V and 4 bases from J, with 12 bases between. CDR3 size: 15 residues. Here the CDR3 reads CASSQDPQVGYGYTF. CDR3 DNA sequence: TGCGCCAGCAGCCAAGATCCCCAAGTGGGCTATGGCTACACCTTC.

The rearrangement links TRBV25-1 to TRBJ1-5; D ambiguous. The germline V and J ends were trimmed by 3 bases and 6 bases, with 9 bases remaining between them. The CDR3 runs to 13 residues. Germline-derived CDR1 and CDR2 are MGHDK and SYGVNS. CDR3 in amino acids: CASSDRFGQPQHF. In DNA, the CDR3 is TGTGCCAGCAGTGATAGGTTTGGTCAGCCCCAGCATTTT.

J is TRBJ1-5 and V is TRBV7-2, with 7 nucleotides matching TRBD1. V shed 1 base, J shed 4 bases, and the junction held 1 base outside the gene matches. This CDR3 has 14 amino acids. CDR1 and CDR2 (germline): SGHTA, FQGNSA. CDR3 nucleotides: TGTGCCAGCAGCTTAGAGGGGGCTAATCAGCCCCAGCATTTT. Translated: CASSLEGANQPQHF.

V usage is TRBV12-5 and J usage is TRBJ2-1; D is ambiguous. The CDR3 is 11 residues long. Trimming cost V 8 bases and J 5 bases, with 7 bases left between them. Germline-derived CDR1 and CDR2 are LGHNT and FRNRAP. CDR3 protein: CASSFHNEQFF. In DNA form, the CDR3 reads TGTGCTAGTTCTTTCCACAATGAGCAGTTCTTC.

Written as DNA, the CDR3 is TGTGCCAGCAGCGTCTTGGACCCCGAGGAGAACACTGAAGCTTTCTTT. Protein sequence: CASSVLDPEENTEAFF. The chain has TRBV9 and TRBJ1-1; D remains ambiguous. The CDR3 has 16 amino acids. V gave up 2 bases and J gave up 1 base, with 15 bases separating them. CDR1 SGDLS and CDR2 YYNGEE come from the germline V gene.

V and J are TRBV29-1 and TRBJ1-3; D uncertain. The CDR3 length is 17 residues. CDR1 is SQVTM, CDR2 ANQGSEA, per germline. V dropped 1 base and J dropped 2 bases, with 18 bases sitting between them. The CDR3 region is CSVEGTLYLNPGNTIYF. The CDR3 DNA is TGCAGCGTTGAAGGCACCTTATACCTAAATCCTGGAAACACCATATATTTT.

V and J are TRBV7-2 and TRBJ2-5; 11 bases fit TRBD1. The germline CDR1 and CDR2 sequences are SGHTA and FQGNSA. CDR3 length equals 16 residues. V shed 0 bases and J 5 bases; nucleotides not matched to a gene: 5. This CDR3 is CASSLAGQGAVETQYF. The CDR3 DNA is TGTGCCAGCAGCTTAGCCGGACAGGGGGCAGTGGAGACCCAGTACTTC.

The chain employs TRBV27 and TRBJ2-7; D is perhaps TRBD1 (6 bases). With 2 bases removed from V and 0 bases from J, the gap between germline ends came to 20 bases. Germline V gene sequence: CDR1 MNHEY, CDR2 SMNVEV (reference sequence). The CDR3 runs 18 residues. CDR3 residues: CASSLLPLGQRSSYEQYF. The DNA for the CDR3 is TGTGCCAGCAGTTTACTACCCCTTGGACAGCGCAGCTCCTACGAGCAGTACTTC.

V is TRBV4-3 and J is TRBJ2-3; 8 positions match TRBD1. Trimming cost V 3 bases and J 4 bases; bases outside gene matches: 6. CDR3 size: 15 residues. The germline CDR1 and CDR2 sequences are LGHNA and YSLEER. The CDR3 protein is CASSQRTGYPDTQYF. The CDR3 nucleotides read TGCGCCAGCAGCCAGAGGACAGGGTACCCAGATACGCAGTATTTT.

The CDR3 loop is CASSQGAGSGNTIYF. Here the CDR3 DNA reads TGCGCCAGCAGCCAAGGGGCGGGCTCTGGAAACACCATATATTTT. The chain joins TRBV4-1 to TRBJ1-3, with D hard to call. The V gene lost 1 base and the J gene lost 0 bases, with 7 bases spanning the gap. This CDR3 has 15 residues. From germline, CDR1 is MGHRA and CDR2 YSYEKL.